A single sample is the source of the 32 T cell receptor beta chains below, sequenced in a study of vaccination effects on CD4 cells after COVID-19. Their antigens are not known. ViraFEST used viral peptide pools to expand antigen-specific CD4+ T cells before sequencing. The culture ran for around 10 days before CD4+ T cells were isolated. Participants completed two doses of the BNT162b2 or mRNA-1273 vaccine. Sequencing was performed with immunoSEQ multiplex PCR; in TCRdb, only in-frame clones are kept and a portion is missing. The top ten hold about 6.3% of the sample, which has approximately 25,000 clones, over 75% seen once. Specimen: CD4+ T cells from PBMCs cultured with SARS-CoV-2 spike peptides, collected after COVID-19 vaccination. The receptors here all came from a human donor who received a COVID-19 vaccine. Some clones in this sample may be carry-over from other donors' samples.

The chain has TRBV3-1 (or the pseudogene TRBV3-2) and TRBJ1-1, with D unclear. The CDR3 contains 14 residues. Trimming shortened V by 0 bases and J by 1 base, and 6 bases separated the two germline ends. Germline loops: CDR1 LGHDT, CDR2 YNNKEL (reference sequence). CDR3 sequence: CASSQDWGNTEAFF. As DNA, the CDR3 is TGTGCCAGCAGCCAAGATTGGGGGAACACTGAAGCTTTCTTT.

CDR3 sequence: CASSIGGLTEAFF. The CDR3 nucleotides are TGTGCCAGTAGTATTGGGGGGCTCACTGAAGCTTTCTTT. The chain employs TRBV19 and TRBJ1-1; weak D call: TRBD1 (6 bases). Deletions cut 3 bases from V and 4 bases from J, with 9 bases between. Germline V gives CDR1 LNHDA, CDR2 SQIVND (reference sequence). CDR3 length: 13 residues.

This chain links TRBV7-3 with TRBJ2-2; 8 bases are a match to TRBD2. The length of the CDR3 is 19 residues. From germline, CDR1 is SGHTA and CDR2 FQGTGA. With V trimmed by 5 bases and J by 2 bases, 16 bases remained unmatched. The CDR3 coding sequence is TGTGCCAGCAGCCCAAAGGGGGTCGCGGGGGGCACAAACACCGGGGAGCTGTTTTTT. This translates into CASSPKGVAGGTNTGELFF.

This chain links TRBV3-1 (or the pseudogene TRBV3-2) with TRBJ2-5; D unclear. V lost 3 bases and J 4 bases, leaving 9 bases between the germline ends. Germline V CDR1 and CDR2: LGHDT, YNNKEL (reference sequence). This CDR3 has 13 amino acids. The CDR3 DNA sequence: TGTGCCAGCAGCCAGGCAGGCAGAGAGACCCAGTACTTC. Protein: CASSQAGRETQYF.

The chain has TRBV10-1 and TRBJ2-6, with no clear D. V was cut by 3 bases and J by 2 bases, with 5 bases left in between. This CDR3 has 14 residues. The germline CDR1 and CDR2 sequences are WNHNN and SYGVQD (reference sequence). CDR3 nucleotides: TGCGCCAGCAGTGAATTCACTGGGGCCAACGTCCTGACTTTC. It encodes CASSEFTGANVLTF.

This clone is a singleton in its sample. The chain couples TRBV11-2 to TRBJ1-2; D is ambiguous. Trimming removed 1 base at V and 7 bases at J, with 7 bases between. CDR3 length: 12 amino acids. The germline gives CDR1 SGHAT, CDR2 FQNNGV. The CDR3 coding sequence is TGTGCCAGCAGCTTAGCATCCTCTGGCTACACCTTC. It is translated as CASSLASSGYTF.

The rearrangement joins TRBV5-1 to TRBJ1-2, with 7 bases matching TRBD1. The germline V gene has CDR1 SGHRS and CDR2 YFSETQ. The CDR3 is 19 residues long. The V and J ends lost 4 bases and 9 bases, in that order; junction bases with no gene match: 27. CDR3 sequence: CASSGKRGTDITMDVSYTF. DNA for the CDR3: TGCGCCAGCAGCGGCAAAAGAGGGACAGATATAACTATGGACGTCAGCTACACCTTC.

CDR3 amino acids: CASSSQRGSYEQYV. The CDR3 DNA is TGTGCCAGCAGCTCCCAGAGGGGCTCCTACGAGCAGTACGTC. The chain joins TRBV5-5 to TRBJ2-7; D could derive from TRBD1 or TRBD2 (5 bases each). The germline V gene has CDR1 SGHKS and CDR2 YYEKEE (reference sequence). The CDR3 runs to 14 residues. The V end lost 3 bases, the J end lost 0 bases, and 10 bases lay between the germline ends.

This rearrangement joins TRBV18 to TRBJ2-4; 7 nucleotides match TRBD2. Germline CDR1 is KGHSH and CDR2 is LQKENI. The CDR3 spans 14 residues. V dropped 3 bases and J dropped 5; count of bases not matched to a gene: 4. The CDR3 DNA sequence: TGTGCCAGCTCACCCCAGGGAGGGGAAAACATTCAGTACTTC. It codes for CASSPQGGENIQYF.

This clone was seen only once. The CDR3 loop is CASSYSGQGETQYF. The DNA for the CDR3 is TGTGCCAGCAGTTACTCGGGACAGGGGGAGACCCAGTACTTC. The chain employs TRBV6-5 and TRBJ2-5; TRBD1 agrees at 10 bases. The CDR3 length is 14 residues. Losses at the gene ends were 0 bases for V and 5 bases for J; bases not matched to a gene: 0. CDR1 and CDR2 (germline): MNHEY, SVGAGI.

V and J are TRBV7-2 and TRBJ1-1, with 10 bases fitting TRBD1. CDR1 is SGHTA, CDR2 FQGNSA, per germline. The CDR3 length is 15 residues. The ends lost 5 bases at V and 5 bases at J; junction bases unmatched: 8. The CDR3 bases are TGTGCCAGCAGCCAACCTCCGGGACAGGGGACTGAAGCTTTCTTT. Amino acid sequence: CASSQPPGQGTEAFF.

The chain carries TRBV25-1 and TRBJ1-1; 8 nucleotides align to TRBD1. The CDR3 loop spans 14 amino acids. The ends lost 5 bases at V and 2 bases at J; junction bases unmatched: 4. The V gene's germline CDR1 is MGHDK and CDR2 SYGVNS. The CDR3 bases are TGTGCCAGCAGTAGGACAGGGCTTAACACTGAAGCTTTCTTT. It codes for CASSRTGLNTEAFF.

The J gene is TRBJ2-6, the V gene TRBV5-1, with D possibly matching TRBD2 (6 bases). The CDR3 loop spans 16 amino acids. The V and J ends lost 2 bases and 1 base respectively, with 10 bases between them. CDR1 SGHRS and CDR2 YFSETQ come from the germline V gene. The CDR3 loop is CASSFAGSSGANVLTF. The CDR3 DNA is TGCGCCAGCAGCTTTGCGGGGTCGTCTGGGGCCAACGTCCTGACTTTC.

The CDR3 is CASSPRVTGEETQYF. For the CDR3, the DNA is TGTGCCAGCTCACCACGTGTGACAGGGGAAGAGACCCAGTACTTC. This chain joins TRBV18 and TRBJ2-5, with 8 bases identical to TRBD1. Germline loops: CDR1 KGHSH, CDR2 LQKENI. The CDR3 sequence is 15 residues long. V lost 1 base to trimming and J lost 3 bases; unmatched junction nucleotides: 4.

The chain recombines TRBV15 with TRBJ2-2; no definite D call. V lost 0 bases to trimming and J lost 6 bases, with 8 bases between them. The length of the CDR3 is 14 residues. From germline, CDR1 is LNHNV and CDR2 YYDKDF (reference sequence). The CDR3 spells CATSRDRWAGELFF. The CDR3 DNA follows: TGTGCCACCAGCAGAGATAGGTGGGCCGGGGAGCTGTTTTTT.

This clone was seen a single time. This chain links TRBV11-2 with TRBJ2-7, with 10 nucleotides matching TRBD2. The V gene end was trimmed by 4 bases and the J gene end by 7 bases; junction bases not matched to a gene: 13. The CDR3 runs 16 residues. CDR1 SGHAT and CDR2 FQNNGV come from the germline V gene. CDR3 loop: CASSSVPSGGAGEQYV. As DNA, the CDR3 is TGTGCCAGCAGCTCCGTCCCTAGCGGGGGCGCGGGGGAGCAGTACGTC.

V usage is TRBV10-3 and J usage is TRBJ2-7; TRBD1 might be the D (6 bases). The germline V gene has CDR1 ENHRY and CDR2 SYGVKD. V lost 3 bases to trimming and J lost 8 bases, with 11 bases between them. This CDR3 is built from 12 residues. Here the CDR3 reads CAISEQQGQQYV. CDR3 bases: TGTGCCATCAGTGAACAACAGGGTCAGCAGTACGTC.

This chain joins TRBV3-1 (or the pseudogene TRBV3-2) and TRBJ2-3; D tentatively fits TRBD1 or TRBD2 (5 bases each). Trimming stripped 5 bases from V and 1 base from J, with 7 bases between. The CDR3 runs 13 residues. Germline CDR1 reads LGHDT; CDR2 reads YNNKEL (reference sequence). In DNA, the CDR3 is TGTGCCAGCAGCAGGGACGGCACAGATACGCAGTATTTT. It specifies CASSRDGTDTQYF.

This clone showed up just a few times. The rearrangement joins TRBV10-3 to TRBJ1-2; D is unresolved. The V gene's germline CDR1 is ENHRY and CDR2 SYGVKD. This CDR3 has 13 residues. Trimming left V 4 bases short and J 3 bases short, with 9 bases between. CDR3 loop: CAISVEEDYGYTF. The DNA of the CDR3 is TGTGCCATCAGTGTTGAGGAGGACTATGGCTACACCTTC.

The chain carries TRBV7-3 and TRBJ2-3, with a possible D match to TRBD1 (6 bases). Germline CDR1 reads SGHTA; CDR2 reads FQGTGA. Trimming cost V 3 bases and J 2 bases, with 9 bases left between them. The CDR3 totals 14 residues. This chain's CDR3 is CASSLGDTTDTQYF. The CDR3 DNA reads TGTGCCAGCAGCTTGGGGGACACCACAGATACGCAGTATTTT.

The CDR3 region is CAWSSDMISNQPQHF. In DNA, the CDR3 is TGTGCCTGGAGTTCGGACATGATTAGCAATCAGCCCCAGCATTTT. The chain couples TRBV30 to TRBJ1-5, with a possible D match to TRBD1 (5 bases). The germline gives CDR1 GTSNPN, CDR2 SVGIG (reference sequence). The CDR3 has 15 residues. Trimming took off 2 bases at V and 0 bases at J, with 11 bases between the two ends.

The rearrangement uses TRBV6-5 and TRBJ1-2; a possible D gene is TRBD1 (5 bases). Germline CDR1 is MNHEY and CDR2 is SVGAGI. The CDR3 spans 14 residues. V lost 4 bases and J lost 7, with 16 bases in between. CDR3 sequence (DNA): TGTGCCAGCAGTTCCTGGGGGGAAAAGGTTGGCTACACCTTC. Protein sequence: CASSSWGEKVGYTF.

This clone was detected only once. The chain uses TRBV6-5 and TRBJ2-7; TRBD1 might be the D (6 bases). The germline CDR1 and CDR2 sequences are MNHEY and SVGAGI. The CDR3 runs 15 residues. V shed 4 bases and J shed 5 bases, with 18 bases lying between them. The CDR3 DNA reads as TGTGCCAGCAGTTCTTATAGTCCTAGACAGGACGAGCAGTACGTC. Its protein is CASSSYSPRQDEQYV.

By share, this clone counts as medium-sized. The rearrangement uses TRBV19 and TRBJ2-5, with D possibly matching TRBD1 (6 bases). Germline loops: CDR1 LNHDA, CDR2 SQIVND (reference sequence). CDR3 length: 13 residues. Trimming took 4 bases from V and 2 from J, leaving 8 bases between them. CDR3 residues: CASSTDSQETQYF. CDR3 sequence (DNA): TGTGCCAGTAGTACGGACAGTCAAGAGACCCAGTACTTC.

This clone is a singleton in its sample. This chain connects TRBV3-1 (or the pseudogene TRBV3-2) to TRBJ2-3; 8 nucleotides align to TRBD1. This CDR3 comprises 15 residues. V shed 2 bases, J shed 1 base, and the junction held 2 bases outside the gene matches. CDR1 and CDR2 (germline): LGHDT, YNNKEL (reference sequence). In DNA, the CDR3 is TGTGCCAGCAGCCAACAGGGGGCGCGCACAGATACGCAGTATTTT. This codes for CASSQQGARTDTQYF.

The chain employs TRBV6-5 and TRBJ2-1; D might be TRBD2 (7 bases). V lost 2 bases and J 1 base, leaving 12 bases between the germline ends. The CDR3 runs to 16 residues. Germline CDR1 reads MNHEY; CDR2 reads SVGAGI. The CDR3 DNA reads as TGTGCCAGCAGTTACGGGGGGGCAAAGTCCTACAATGAGCAGTTCTTC. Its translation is CASSYGGAKSYNEQFF.

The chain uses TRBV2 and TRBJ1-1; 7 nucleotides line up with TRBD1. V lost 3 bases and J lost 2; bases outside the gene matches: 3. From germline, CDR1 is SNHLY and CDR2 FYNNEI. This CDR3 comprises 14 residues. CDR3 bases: TGTGCCAGCAGTGACGGGACAGAAAACACTGAAGCTTTCTTT. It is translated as CASSDGTENTEAFF.

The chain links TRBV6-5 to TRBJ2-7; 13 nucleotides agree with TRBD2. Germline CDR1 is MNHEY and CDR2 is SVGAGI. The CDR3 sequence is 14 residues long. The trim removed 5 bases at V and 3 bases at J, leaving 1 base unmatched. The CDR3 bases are TGTGCCAGCAGTAGGACTAGCGGGAGCTACGAGCAGTACTTC. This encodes CASSRTSGSYEQYF.

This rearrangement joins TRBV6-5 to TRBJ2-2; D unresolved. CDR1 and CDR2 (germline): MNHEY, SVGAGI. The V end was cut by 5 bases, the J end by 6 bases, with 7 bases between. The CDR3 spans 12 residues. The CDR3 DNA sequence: TGTGCCAGCAGTCGGACGCCCGGGGAGCTGTTTTTT. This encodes CASSRTPGELFF.

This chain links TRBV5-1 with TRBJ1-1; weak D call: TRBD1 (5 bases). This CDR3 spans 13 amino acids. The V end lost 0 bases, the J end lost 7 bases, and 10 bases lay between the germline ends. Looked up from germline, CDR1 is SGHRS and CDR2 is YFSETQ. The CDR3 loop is CASSLGAGIEAFF. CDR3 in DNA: TGCGCCAGCAGCTTGGGGGCAGGGATTGAAGCTTTCTTT.

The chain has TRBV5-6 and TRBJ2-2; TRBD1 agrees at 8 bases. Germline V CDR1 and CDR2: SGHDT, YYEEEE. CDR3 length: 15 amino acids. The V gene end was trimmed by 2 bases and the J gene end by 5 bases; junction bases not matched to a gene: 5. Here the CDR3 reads CASSFRQGWTGELFF. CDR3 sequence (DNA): TGTGCCAGCAGCTTCAGACAGGGGTGGACCGGGGAGCTGTTTTTT.

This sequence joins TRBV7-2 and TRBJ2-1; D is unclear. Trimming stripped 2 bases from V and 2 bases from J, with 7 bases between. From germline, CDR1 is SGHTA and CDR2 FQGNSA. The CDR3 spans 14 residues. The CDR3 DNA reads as TGTGCCAGCAGCTTAACCCGCACCTACAATGAGCAGTTCTTC. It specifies CASSLTRTYNEQFF.